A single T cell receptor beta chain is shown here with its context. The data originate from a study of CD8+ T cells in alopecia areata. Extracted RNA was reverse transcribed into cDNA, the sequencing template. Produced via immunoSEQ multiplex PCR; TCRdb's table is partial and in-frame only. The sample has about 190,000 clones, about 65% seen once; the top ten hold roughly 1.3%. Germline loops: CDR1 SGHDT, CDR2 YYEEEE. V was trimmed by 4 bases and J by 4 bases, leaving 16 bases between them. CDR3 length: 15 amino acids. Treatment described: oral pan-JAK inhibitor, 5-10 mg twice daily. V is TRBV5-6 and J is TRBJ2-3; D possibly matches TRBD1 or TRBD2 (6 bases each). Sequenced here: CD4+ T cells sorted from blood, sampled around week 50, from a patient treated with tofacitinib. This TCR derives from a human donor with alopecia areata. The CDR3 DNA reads TGTGCCAGCAGCCGGGGGCTCCTTCGGGCAGATACGCAGTATTTT. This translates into CASSRGLLRADTQYF.